The T cell receptor (beta chain) under discussion was sequenced for a study of blood T cell repertoires in COVID-19. Study background: COVID-19 samples, acute and convalescent, were from the United States, Italy and Spain.

The CDR3 is 16 residues long. The germline V gene has CDR1 SNHLY and CDR2 FYNNEI. The V segment lost 2 bases and the J segment 5 bases; nucleotides outside the gene matches: 8. Measured with immunoSEQ multiplex PCR; TCRdb has only the in-frame clones, and not every one. The data show roughly 220,000 clones, with approximately 80% seen just once and approximately 5.1% held by the top ten. The clonotype originates from a woman aged 55-75 years who had recovered from COVID-19. The sequenced sample was peripheral blood. V gene TRBV2 combines with J gene TRBJ1-2, with 10 positions matching TRBD1. The CDR3 DNA reads TGTGCCAGCAGTGAAACGGGGACAGGGGATGAGTATGGCTACACCTTC. Residues: CASSETGTGDEYGYTF.